The rows below give T cell receptor beta chains drawn from one sample of a study of Ad26.COV2.S vaccination and SARS-CoV-2 variants. Profiled with immunoSEQ multiplex PCR; TCRdb holds only in-frame clones, not every one. The repertoire holds about 430,000 clones, with more than 80% as singletons. The source was peripheral blood, collected in a trial of Ad26.COV2.S vaccine versus placebo. These receptors were taken from a person between 18 and 59 years old who received the Ad26.COV2.S COVID-19 vaccine or a placebo. The CDR3 runs from the conserved cysteine through the conserved F or W. A D gene is named only where the DNA matches it firmly. Part of the rows lack a size; the others show once, few, many or a class for expanded clones.

j_call | v_call | d_call | clone_size | cdr3_aa | cdr3_nt
TRBJ2-4 | TRBV21-1 | . | . | CASSPQRAGGPRNIQYF | TGTGCCAGCAGCCCCCAGAGGGCGGGAGGGCCAAGAAACATTCAGTACTTC
TRBJ1-2 | TRBV5-5 | . | . | CASSFSWMDYGYTF | TGTGCCAGCAGCTTTTCTTGGATGGATTATGGCTACACCTTC
TRBJ1-2 | TRBV7-2 | . | . | CASSLAMGAMDYGYTF | TGTGCCAGCAGCTTAGCGATGGGGGCGATGGACTATGGCTACACCTTC
TRBJ2-5 | TRBV11-2 | . | . | CAWGGGTVETQYF | TGTGCCTGGGGCGGAGGGACTGTAGAGACCCAGTACTTC
TRBJ2-3 | TRBV7-9 | . | . | CASSSAGTNTDTQYF | TGTGCCAGCAGCTCCGCCGGGACCAACACAGATACGCAGTATTTT
TRBJ2-7 | TRBV3-1/TRBV3-2 | TRBD2 | once | CASSQGGGRAFYEQYF | TGTGCCAGCAGCCAAGGTGGCGGGAGGGCCTTCTACGAGCAGTACTTC
TRBJ2-1 | TRBV12-3/TRBV12-4 | TRBD2 | . | CASSYGRGLFF | TGTGCCAGCAGTTACGGGAGGGGACTGTTCTTC
TRBJ2-3 | TRBV29-1 | . | . | CSVEVPGGGNTQYF | TGCAGCGTTGAAGTTCCCGGGGGCGGGAATACGCAGTATTTT
TRBJ1-2 | TRBV28 | . | . | CASSTGRVYTF | TGTGCCAGCAGTACCGGACGAGTCTACACCTTC
TRBJ1-2 | TRBV21-1 | . | . | CASSKATGRANYGYTF | TGTGCCAGCAGCAAAGCGACAGGTCGAGCTAACTATGGCTACACCTTC